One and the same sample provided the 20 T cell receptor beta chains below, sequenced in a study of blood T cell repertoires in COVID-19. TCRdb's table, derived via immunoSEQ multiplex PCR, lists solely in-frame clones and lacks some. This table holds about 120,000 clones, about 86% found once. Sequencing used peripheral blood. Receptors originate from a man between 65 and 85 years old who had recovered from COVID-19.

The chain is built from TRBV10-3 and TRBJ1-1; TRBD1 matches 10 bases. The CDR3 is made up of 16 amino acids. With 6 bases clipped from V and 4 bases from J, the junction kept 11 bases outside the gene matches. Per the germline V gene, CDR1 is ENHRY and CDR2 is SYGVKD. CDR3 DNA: TGTGCCATCAGCGTCGGGACAGGGGCTAGAGGCACTGAAGCTTTCTTT. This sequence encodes CAISVGTGARGTEAFF.

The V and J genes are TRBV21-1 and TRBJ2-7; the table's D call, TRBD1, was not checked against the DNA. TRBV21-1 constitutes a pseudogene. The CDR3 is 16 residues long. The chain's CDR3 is CASSKASHRGGDEQYF. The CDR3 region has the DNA TGTGCCAGCAGCAAAGCTTCGCACAGGGGAGGCGACGAGCAGTACTTC.

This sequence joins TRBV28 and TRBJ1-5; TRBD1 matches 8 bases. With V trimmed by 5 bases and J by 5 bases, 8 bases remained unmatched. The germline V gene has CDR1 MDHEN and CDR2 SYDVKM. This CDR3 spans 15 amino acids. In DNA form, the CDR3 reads TGTGCCAGCAGTCGCCGGACAGGGATAGATCAGCCCCAGCATTTT. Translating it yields CASSRRTGIDQPQHF.

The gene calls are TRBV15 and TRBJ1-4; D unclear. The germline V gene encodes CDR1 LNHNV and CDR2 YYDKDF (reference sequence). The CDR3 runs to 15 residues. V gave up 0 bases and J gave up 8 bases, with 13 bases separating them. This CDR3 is CATSRDRVQLEKLFF. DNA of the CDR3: TGTGCCACCAGCAGAGATCGGGTGCAGTTGGAAAAACTGTTTTTT.

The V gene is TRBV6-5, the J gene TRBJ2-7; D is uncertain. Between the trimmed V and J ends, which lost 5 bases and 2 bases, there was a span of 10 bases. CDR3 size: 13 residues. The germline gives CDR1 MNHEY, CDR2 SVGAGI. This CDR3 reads CASSLRLAYEQYF. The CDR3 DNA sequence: TGTGCCAGCAGTCTCCGACTGGCCTACGAGCAGTACTTC.

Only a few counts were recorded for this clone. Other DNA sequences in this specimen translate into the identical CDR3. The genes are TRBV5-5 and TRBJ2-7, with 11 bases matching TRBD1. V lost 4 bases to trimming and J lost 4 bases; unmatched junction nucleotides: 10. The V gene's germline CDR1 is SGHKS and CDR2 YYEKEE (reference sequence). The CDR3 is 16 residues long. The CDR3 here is CASSARDRGDLYEQYF. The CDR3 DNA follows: TGTGCCAGCAGCGCCCGGGACAGGGGGGATTTGTACGAGCAGTACTTC.

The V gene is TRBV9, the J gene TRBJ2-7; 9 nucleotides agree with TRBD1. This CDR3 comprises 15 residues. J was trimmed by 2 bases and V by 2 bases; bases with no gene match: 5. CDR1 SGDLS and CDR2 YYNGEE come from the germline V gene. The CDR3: CASSVGTGSAYEQYF. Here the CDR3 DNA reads TGTGCCAGCAGCGTCGGGACAGGGTCGGCCTACGAGCAGTACTTC.

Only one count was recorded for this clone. CDR3 DNA: TGTGCCAGCAGTGCCCGACTAGCGGGAGCCTACAATGAGCAGTTCTTC. As protein: CASSARLAGAYNEQFF. V gene TRBV25-1 combines with J gene TRBJ2-1; 12 nucleotides align to TRBD2. J was trimmed by 2 bases and V by 4 bases; bases with no gene match: 3. The CDR3 runs 16 residues. Per germline, CDR1 MGHDK and CDR2 SYGVNS.

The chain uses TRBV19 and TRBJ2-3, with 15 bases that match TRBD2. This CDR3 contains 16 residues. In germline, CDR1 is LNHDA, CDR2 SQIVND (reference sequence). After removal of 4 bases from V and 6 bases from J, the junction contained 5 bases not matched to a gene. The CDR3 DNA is TGTGCCAGTAGTAAGGGACTAGCGGGGGGCCAGGATACGCAGTATTTT. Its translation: CASSKGLAGGQDTQYF.

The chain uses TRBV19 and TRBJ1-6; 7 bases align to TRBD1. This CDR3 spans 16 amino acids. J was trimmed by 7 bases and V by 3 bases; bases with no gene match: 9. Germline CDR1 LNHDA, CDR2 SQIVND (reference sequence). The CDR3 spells CASSIEPGQLNSPLHF. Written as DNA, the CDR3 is TGTGCCAGTAGTATCGAACCGGGACAGTTGAATTCACCCCTCCACTTT. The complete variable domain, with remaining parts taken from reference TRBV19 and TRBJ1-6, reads DGGITQSPKYLFRKEGQNVTLSCEQNLNHDAMYWYRQDPGQGLRLIYYSQIVNDFQKGDIAEGYSVSREKKESFPLTVTSAQKNPTAFYLCASSIEPGQLNSPLHFGNGTRLTVT.

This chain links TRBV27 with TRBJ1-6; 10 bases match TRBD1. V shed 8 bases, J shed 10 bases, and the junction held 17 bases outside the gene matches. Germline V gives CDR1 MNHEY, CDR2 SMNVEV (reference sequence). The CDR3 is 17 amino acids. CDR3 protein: CASREGQGGLRRSPLHF. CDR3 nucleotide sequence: TGTGCCAGCCGCGAAGGACAGGGGGGGTTAAGACGGTCACCCCTCCACTTT.

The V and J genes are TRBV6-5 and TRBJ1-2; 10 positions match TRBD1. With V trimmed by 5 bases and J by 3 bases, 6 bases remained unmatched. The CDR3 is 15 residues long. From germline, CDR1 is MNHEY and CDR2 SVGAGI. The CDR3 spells CASSQTGTGDYGYTF. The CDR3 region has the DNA TGTGCCAGCAGTCAGACCGGGACAGGGGACTATGGCTACACCTTC.

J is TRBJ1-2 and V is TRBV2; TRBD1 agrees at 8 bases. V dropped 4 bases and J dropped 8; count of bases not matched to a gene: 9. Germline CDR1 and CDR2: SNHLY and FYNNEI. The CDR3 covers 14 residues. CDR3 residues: CASSGGQANLGYTF. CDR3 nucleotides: TGTGCCAGCAGTGGGGGACAGGCCAATCTCGGCTACACCTTC.

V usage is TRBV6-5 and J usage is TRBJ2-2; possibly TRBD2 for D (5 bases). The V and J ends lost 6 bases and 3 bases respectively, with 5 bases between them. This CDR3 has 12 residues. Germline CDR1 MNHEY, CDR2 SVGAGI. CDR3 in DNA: TGTGCCAGCAGGCGGGACACCGGGGAGCTGTTTTTT. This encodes CASRRDTGELFF.

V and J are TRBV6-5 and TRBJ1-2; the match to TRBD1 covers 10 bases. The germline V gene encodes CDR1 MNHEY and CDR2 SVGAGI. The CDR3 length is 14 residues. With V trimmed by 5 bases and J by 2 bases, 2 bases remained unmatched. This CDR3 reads CASSRGQGNYGYTF. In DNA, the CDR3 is TGTGCCAGCAGTAGGGGACAGGGGAACTATGGCTACACCTTC.

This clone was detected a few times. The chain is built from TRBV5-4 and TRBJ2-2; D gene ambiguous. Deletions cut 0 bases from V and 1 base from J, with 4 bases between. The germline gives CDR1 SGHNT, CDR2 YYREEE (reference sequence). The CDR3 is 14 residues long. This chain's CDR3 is CASSLGQNTGELFF. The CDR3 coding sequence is TGTGCCAGCAGCTTGGGACAGAACACCGGGGAGCTGTTTTTT.

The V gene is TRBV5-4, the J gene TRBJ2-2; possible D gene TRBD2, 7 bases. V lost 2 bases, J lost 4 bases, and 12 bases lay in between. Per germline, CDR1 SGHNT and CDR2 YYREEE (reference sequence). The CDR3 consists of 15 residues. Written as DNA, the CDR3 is TGTGCCAGCAGCTTAAGGGGGGGCCCCACCGGGGAGCTGTTTTTT. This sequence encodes CASSLRGGPTGELFF.

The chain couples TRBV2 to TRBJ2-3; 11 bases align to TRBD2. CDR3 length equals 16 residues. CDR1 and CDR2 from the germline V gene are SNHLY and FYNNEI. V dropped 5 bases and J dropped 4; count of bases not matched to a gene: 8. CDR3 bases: TGTGCCAGCAGTTTAGGTAGCGGGAGGGTCCCAGATACGCAGTATTTT. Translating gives CASSLGSGRVPDTQYF.

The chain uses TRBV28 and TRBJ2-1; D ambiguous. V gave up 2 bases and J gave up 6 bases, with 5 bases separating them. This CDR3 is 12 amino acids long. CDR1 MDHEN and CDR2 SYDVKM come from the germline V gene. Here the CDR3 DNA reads TGTGCCAGCAGTTTAATGCGCAATGAGCAGTTCTTC. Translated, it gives CASSLMRNEQFF.

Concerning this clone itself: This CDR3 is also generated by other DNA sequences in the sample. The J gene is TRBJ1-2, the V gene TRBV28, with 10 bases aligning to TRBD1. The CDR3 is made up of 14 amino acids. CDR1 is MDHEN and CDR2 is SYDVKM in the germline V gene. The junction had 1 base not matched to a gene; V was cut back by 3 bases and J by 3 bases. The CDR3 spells CASSLTGGDYGYTF. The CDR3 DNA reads TGTGCCAGCAGTTTGACAGGGGGCGACTATGGCTACACCTTC.